This paragraph covers one T cell receptor beta chain sequence. In this sample, this clone turned up once. Its antigen is unknown. No clone much larger than this one lies a single base away; base qualities are absent. The CDR3 regions of human TCRbeta chains were analyzed by immunosequencing. Under the source paper's analysis protocol: TCRs in the repertoires were matched against a reference library of SARS-CoV-2-specific TCRs that had been generated with the MIRA antigen-specificity platform. Breadth meant the fraction of unique TCRs that were SARS-CoV-2-associated, whereas depth meant the fraction of total T cells that were SARS-CoV-2-associated. Using the MIRA data, every spike-specific TCR was mapped to the spike region that the TCR reacted to and assigned to either a CD4 or a CD8 class. Log10-transformed breadth and depth values were compared by one-way ANOVA with Sidak's multiple comparisons tests. Here the immuneACCESS table is served through TCRdb, limited to in-frame sequences with V and J called. Missing clones are a known gap in these copies; in checked studies unresolved V genes cover under half, and the rest lacks a known reason. Clonal size and the V and J genes are those of that table, whereas D and trimming came from the DNA. The sample records 110,000 to 150,000 clones, approximately 90% of which are singletons. Together, the top ten hold roughly 1.7% of the sample.

The sample's time point label, in plain terms: baseline before first vaccination. The vaccinee samples were drawn from two UK trials, COV001 and COV002, one of which was a single-blind randomized controlled phase 2/3 trial testing AZD1222 (ChAdOx1 nCoV-19) in healthy adults. Trial participant PBMC samples were collected at day 0 and day 28 after the second dose for TCRbeta chain sequencing. This specimen belongs to a study of T cell responses to AZD1222 COVID-19 vaccine (dated by TCRdb to the early 2020s). For context, the study as a whole: AZD1222 recipients with second doses at about 4 weeks or about 12 weeks were pooled, because spike-specific TCR depth and breadth did not differ between schedules. TCR sequencing covered fewer than 250 trial participants: about 210 given two doses of AZD1222 and 26 given two doses of MenACWY control vaccine. Enrollment into the trials was organized by age into subgroups of 18-55, 56-69 and 70-plus years, and those subgroups contained roughly 150, 30 and 60 TCR-sequenced participants, respectively.

V is cut by 6 bases and J by 0 bases, and the space between the germline ends is 11 bases. From a lookup of the germline V gene, CDR1 and CDR2 are SNHLY and FYNNEI. There are 15 amino acids in the CDR3, from cysteine to phenylalanine inclusive. Just CDR3 DNA is preserved here, 45 bases in frame from base 1. Broad study findings and their caveats: The vaccine-associated CD4 TCRs covered the entire spike protein, and the dominant responses fell in regions 160-218 and 743-854. Epitopes outside the regions mutated in the B.1.351 and B.1.1.7 variants were reportedly recognized by nearly half of the unique spike-specific TCRs. In the small 56-69-year group, the increase in depth fell short of significance, most likely because of low power. After two AZD1222 doses, spike-specific TCR breadth and depth were significantly higher than at day 0 and than in MenACWY recipients. Because no day 14 peak-response samples were available, repertoires were characterized only after the peak T cell response. Participants were mostly white British and included more females than males, and it was suggested by the authors that clonal diversity may have been underestimated. Conclusions about previously exposed vaccinees are limited, since just a handful of AZD1222 recipients were seropositive for SARS-CoV-2 at baseline.

The material sequenced was peripheral blood, taken on day 0 of AZD1222 vaccination. This TCR was recovered from an adult in good health. This chain joins TRBV2 to TRBJ1-4, with the D gene uncertain. DNA sequence: TGTGCCAGCAGCGGGGTTGCTACAACTAATGAAAAACTGTTTTTT. It is translated as CASSGVATTNEKLFF.